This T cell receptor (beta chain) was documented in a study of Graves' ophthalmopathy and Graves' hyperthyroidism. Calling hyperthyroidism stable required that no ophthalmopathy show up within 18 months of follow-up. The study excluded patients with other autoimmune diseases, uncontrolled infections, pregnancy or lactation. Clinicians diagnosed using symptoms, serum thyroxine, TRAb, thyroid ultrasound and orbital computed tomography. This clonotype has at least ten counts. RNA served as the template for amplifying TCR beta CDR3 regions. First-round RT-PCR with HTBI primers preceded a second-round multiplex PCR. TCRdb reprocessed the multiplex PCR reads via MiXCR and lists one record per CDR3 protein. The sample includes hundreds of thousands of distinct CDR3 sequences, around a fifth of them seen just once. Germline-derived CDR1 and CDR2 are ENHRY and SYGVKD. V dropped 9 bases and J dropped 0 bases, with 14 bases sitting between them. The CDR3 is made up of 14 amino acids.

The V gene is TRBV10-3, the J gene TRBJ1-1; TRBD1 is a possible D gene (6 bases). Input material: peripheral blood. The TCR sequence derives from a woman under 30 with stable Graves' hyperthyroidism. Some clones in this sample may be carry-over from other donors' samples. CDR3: CAIQTGPMNTEAFF. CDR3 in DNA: TGTGCCATTCAGACAGGACCGATGAACACTGAAGCTTTCTTT.